Following are 27 T cell receptor beta chains from one sample sequenced in a study of blood T cell repertoires in COVID-19. The assay was immunoSEQ multiplex PCR, and TCRdb's table has in-frame clones only and misses some. The sample has 59,000 or so clones, less than 85% seen once. Sequenced material: peripheral blood. The receptors were gathered from a woman aged 45-65 years with active or convalescent COVID-19.

The CDR3: CASSPDRAGNTIYF. CDR3 in DNA: TGTGCCAGCAGCCCGGACAGGGCTGGAAACACCATATATTTT. The chain combines TRBV9 with TRBJ1-3; TRBD1 aligns across 8 bases. Germline V CDR1 and CDR2: SGDLS, YYNGEE. V was clipped by 4 bases and J by 2 bases; unmatched bases: 2. CDR3 size: 14 residues. The variable domain in full, with the rest retrieved from reference TRBV9 and TRBJ1-3, is DSGVTQTPKHLITATGQRVTLRCSPRSGDLSVYWYQQSLDQGLQFLIQYYNGEERAKGNILERFSAQQFPDLHSELNLSSLELGDSALYFCASSPDRAGNTIYFGEGSWLTVV.

This clone has just one count. The chain has TRBV7-9 and TRBJ2-7; 10 bases line up with TRBD2. Germline V gene data show CDR1 as SEHNR and CDR2 as FQNEAQ (reference sequence). CDR3 length: 17 residues. Losses at the gene ends were 5 bases for V and 2 bases for J; bases not matched to a gene: 12. In DNA, the CDR3 is TGTGCCAGCAGCCCCGGTTACTGGAGCGGGAGGGCCTACGAGCAGTACTTC. This sequence encodes CASSPGYWSGRAYEQYF.

V usage is TRBV9 and J usage is TRBJ2-7; 8 positions agree with TRBD1. This CDR3 is built from 15 residues. The germline V gene encodes CDR1 SGDLS and CDR2 YYNGEE. The ends lost 0 bases at V and 2 bases at J; junction bases unmatched: 4. Written as DNA, the CDR3 is TGTGCCAGCAGCGTAGAGGCAGGGGGCCCCTACGAGCAGTACTTC. This gives the protein CASSVEAGGPYEQYF.

The J gene is TRBJ1-1, the V gene TRBV6-6; maybe TRBD1 (5 bases). Trimming stripped 0 bases from V and 4 bases from J, with 12 bases between. Germline V gene data show CDR1 as MNHNY and CDR2 as SVGAGI (reference sequence). This CDR3 comprises 15 residues. The CDR3 loop reads CASSYSGGRSTEAFF. CDR3 sequence (DNA): TGTGCCAGCAGTTACTCGGGGGGAAGGAGCACTGAAGCTTTCTTT.

The sample holds many counts of this clone. The J gene is TRBJ2-1, the V gene TRBV10-3; no reliable D call. Germline assignment: CDR1 ENHRY and CDR2 SYGVKD. The CDR3 has 12 residues. With 3 bases removed from V and 12 bases from J, the gap between germline ends came to 12 bases. The CDR3 DNA sequence: TGTGCCATCAGTGAAACGAGGCACGGGCAGTTCTTC. It is translated as CAISETRHGQFF.

This chain links TRBV21-1 with TRBJ2-5; no DNA check was done on the table's D call, TRBD2. TRBV21-1 is assigned pseudogene status. The CDR3 totals 20 residues. CDR3 bases: TGTGCCAGCACCCAGTTTTATCCTCCCCCAACCAGACTAGCGGGAGAGACCCAGTACTTC. This codes for CASTQFYPPPTRLAGETQYF.

This sequence joins TRBV28 and TRBJ1-6; the D gene is possibly TRBD1 (6 bases). The V end was cut by 3 bases, the J end by 9 bases, with 12 bases between. The germline V gene encodes CDR1 MDHEN and CDR2 SYDVKM. The CDR3 has 14 residues. In DNA form, the CDR3 reads TGTGCCAGCAGTTTTGACAGGTTGACTTCACCCCTCCACTTT. It encodes CASSFDRLTSPLHF.

The rearrangement uses TRBV11-3 and TRBJ2-4; 8 bases align to TRBD1. With V trimmed by 5 bases and J by 4 bases, 13 bases remained unmatched. CDR3 length: 17 residues. Germline V gene lookup returns CDR1 SGHNT and CDR2 YENEEA. Here the CDR3 reads CASSPRDRPTAKNIQYF. Here the CDR3 DNA reads TGTGCCAGCAGCCCAAGGGACAGGCCGACAGCTAAAAACATTCAGTACTTC.

CDR3 protein: CASSLPGQGKAFF. In DNA form, the CDR3 reads TGTGCCAGCAGCTTGCCCGGACAGGGTAAAGCTTTCTTT. The rearrangement uses TRBV5-4 and TRBJ1-1; TRBD1 matches 8 bases. The CDR3 is 13 amino acids. Trimming removed 1 base from V and 9 bases from J; junction bases left unmatched: 5. Germline lookup yields CDR1 SGHNT and CDR2 YYREEE (reference sequence).

The CDR3 region has the DNA TGCGCCAGCACCTTAACAGGGCCAACTGATACGCAGTATTTT. It is translated as CASTLTGPTDTQYF. The chain uses TRBV5-1 and TRBJ2-3, with a possible D match to TRBD1 (6 bases). The CDR3 consists of 14 residues. Trimming left V 6 bases short and J 6 bases short, with 17 bases between. Germline CDR1 is SGHRS and CDR2 is YFSETQ.

The chain employs TRBV19 and TRBJ2-1, with TRBD2 identical over 14 bases. CDR1 and CDR2 (germline): LNHDA, SQIVND (reference sequence). The CDR3 runs 17 residues. Unmatched junction bases numbered 9, after V lost 4 bases and J lost 7 bases. Here the CDR3 DNA reads TGTGCCAGTAGTAAGGGACTAGCGGGAGAACTGAGGAATGAGCAGTTCTTC. It yields the protein CASSKGLAGELRNEQFF.

The chain uses TRBV9 and TRBJ2-5; weak D call: TRBD1 (5 bases). Deletions cut 2 bases from V and 3 bases from J, with 11 bases between. The length of the CDR3 is 14 residues. Germline V gene sequence: CDR1 SGDLS, CDR2 YYNGEE. The CDR3 nucleotides read TGTGCCAGCAGCGTTGGTCAGGGAAAAGAGACCCAGTACTTC. It codes for CASSVGQGKETQYF.

This chain joins TRBV20-1 and TRBJ2-7; TRBD2 aligns across 8 bases. V was pared by 3 bases and J by 6 bases, with 13 bases of the junction left unmatched. The CDR3 runs to 15 residues. CDR1 and CDR2 from the germline V gene are DFQATT and SNEGSKA (reference sequence). The CDR3 nucleotides are TGCAGTGCTAGTCCCGCCACCGGGACTAGATTCGAGCAGTACTTC. Translated, it gives CSASPATGTRFEQYF.

The rearrangement uses TRBV5-1 and TRBJ2-1; a weak D match, TRBD2 (5 bases). V lost 3 bases and J lost 9, with 13 bases in between. Germline values: CDR1 SGHRS, CDR2 YFSETQ. The CDR3 sequence is 13 residues long. CDR3 in DNA: TGCGCCAGCAGCTCCGTGAGAGAGGGTGAGCAGTTCTTC. Its translation is CASSSVREGEQFF.

The chain has TRBV7-8 and TRBJ2-2; TRBD1 might be the D (5 bases). This CDR3 has 14 amino acids. V lost 3 bases and J 4 bases, leaving 9 bases between the germline ends. Per germline, CDR1 SGHVS and CDR2 FQNEAQ. The CDR3: CASSLGRVTGELFF. CDR3 coding DNA: TGTGCCAGCAGCTTGGGGCGAGTCACCGGGGAGCTGTTTTTT. Full variable domain (rest looked up from reference TRBV7-8 and TRBJ2-2): GAGVSQSPRYKVAKRGQDVALRCDPISGHVSLFWYQQALGQGPEFLTYFQNEAQLDKSGLPSDRFFAERPEGSVSTLKIQRTQQEDSAVYLCASSLGRVTGELFFGEGSRLTVL.

V is TRBV7-9 and J is TRBJ2-2; 7 nucleotides match TRBD2. Trimming cost V 5 bases and J 4 bases; bases outside gene matches: 7. CDR3 size: 15 residues. Looked up from germline, CDR1 is SEHNR and CDR2 is FQNEAQ (reference sequence). CDR3 nucleotides: TGTGCCAGCAGCAAAGAGGGAGGGATCACCGGGGAGCTGTTTTTT. Residues: CASSKEGGITGELFF. The full variable domain, completed using reference TRBV7-9 and TRBJ2-2, is DTGVSQNPRHKITKRGQNVTFRCDPISEHNRLYWYRQTLGQGPEFLTYFQNEAQLEKSRLLSDRFSAERPKGSFSTLEIQRTEQGDSAMYLCASSKEGGITGELFFGEGSRLTVL.

V gene TRBV11-2 combines with J gene TRBJ2-7, with 7 bases matching TRBD1. The CDR3 length is 14 residues. V trimming: 1 base; J trimming: 4 bases; junction bases outside the gene matches: 4. In germline, CDR1 is SGHAT, CDR2 FQNNGV. CDR3 nucleotides: TGTGCCAGCAGCTTAGGGGCAGGGGGTTACGAGCAGTACTTC. Protein product: CASSLGAGGYEQYF. The full variable domain, rest sourced from reference TRBV11-2 and TRBJ2-7, is EAGVAQSPRYKIIEKRQSVAFWCNPISGHATLYWYQQILGQGPKLLIQFQNNGVVDDSQLPKDRFSAERLKGVDSTLKIQPAKLEDSAVYLCASSLGAGGYEQYFGPGTRLTVT.

V usage is TRBV19 and J usage is TRBJ1-1; possible D gene TRBD1, 5 bases. The V and J ends lost 9 bases and 1 base respectively, with 12 bases between them. The CDR3 length is 13 residues. CDR1 is LNHDA and CDR2 is SQIVND in the germline V gene (reference sequence). The CDR3 protein is CASQGVSNTEAFF. CDR3 bases: TGTGCCAGCCAGGGCGTTTCGAACACTGAAGCTTTCTTT.

The J gene is TRBJ2-5, the V gene TRBV2; TRBD1 agrees at 8 bases. Losses at the gene ends were 5 bases for V and 2 bases for J; bases not matched to a gene: 7. CDR1 is SNHLY, CDR2 FYNNEI, per germline. The CDR3 spans 15 residues. Here the CDR3 reads CASSRDRSIQETQYF. CDR3 DNA: TGTGCCAGCAGTAGGGACAGGTCTATTCAAGAGACCCAGTACTTC.

The V and J genes are TRBV5-4 and TRBJ2-3; D possibly corresponds to TRBD1 (6 bases). Germline V gene data show CDR1 as SGHNT and CDR2 as YYREEE (reference sequence). CDR3 size: 16 residues. With 1 base removed from V and 3 bases from J, the gap between germline ends came to 15 bases. CDR3 nucleotides: TGTGCCAGCAGCTTGACGGGCAGGGGCGCGACAGATACGCAGTATTTT. It specifies CASSLTGRGATDTQYF. The whole variable domain, filled in from reference TRBV5-4 and TRBJ2-3, reads ETGVTQSPTHLIKTRGQQVTLRCSSQSGHNTVSWYQQALGQGPQFIFQYYREEENGRGNFPPRFSGLQFPNYSSELNVNALELDDSALYLCASSLTGRGATDTQYFGPGTRLTVL.

The rearrangement uses TRBV3-1 (or the pseudogene TRBV3-2) and TRBJ1-2, with 7 bases matching TRBD1. CDR3 length: 16 amino acids. J lost 2 bases, V lost 0 bases, and 6 bases had no gene match. Germline V gene sequence: CDR1 LGHDT, CDR2 YNNKEL (reference sequence). The CDR3 protein is CASSQDAPQGNYGYTF. The CDR3 DNA reads TGTGCCAGCAGCCAAGATGCCCCACAGGGGAACTATGGCTACACCTTC.

The V and J genes are TRBV10-1 and TRBJ2-1; D is ambiguous. The germline V gene has CDR1 WNHNN and CDR2 SYGVQD (reference sequence). The V and J ends lost 3 bases and 6 bases respectively, with 9 bases between them. The CDR3 loop spans 13 amino acids. The CDR3 region has the DNA TGCGCCAGCAGTGACCAAAATAGCAATGAGCAGTTCTTC. Amino acids: CASSDQNSNEQFF.

The chain joins TRBV7-9 to TRBJ1-4; D remains unclear. CDR1 is SEHNR, CDR2 FQNEAQ, per germline (reference sequence). This CDR3 region has 13 residues. The V end was cut by 7 bases, the J end by 10 bases, with 16 bases between. The CDR3 sequence is CASTSGQAGKLFF. The CDR3 bases are TGTGCCAGCACCTCGGGTCAGGCGGGAAAACTGTTTTTT.

The rearrangement links TRBV18 to TRBJ2-1; the match to TRBD2 covers 11 bases. CDR3 length: 18 amino acids. Germline loops: CDR1 KGHSH, CDR2 LQKENI. V was pared by 2 bases and J by 4 bases, with 10 bases of the junction left unmatched. The CDR3 bases are TGTGCCAGCTCACCATCGCAGGGTGTAGCGGGAGGGTACAATGAGCAGTTCTTC. Translated: CASSPSQGVAGGYNEQFF.

This clone was seen only a few times. V is TRBV18 and J is TRBJ2-6; D not resolved. Trimming pared 4 bases from V and 0 bases from J, leaving 4 bases between. There are 14 residues in the CDR3. Germline assignment: CDR1 KGHSH and CDR2 LQKENI. The chain's CDR3 is CASSLDSGANVLTF. In DNA form, the CDR3 reads TGTGCCAGCTCACTAGACTCTGGGGCCAACGTCCTGACTTTC.

The V gene is TRBV19, the J gene TRBJ1-6, with 9 bases fitting TRBD1. Trimming removed 6 bases from V and 1 base from J; junction bases left unmatched: 4. Germline V gene data show CDR1 as LNHDA and CDR2 as SQIVND (reference sequence). This CDR3 has 16 residues. The CDR3 protein is CASRGTGNSYNSPLHF. In DNA, the CDR3 is TGTGCCAGTAGAGGGACAGGGAATTCCTATAATTCACCCCTCCACTTT. The full variable domain, completed using reference TRBV19 and TRBJ1-6, is DGGITQSPKYLFRKEGQNVTLSCEQNLNHDAMYWYRQDPGQGLRLIYYSQIVNDFQKGDIAEGYSVSREKKESFPLTVTSAQKNPTAFYLCASRGTGNSYNSPLHFGNGTRLTVT.

V is TRBV5-1 and J is TRBJ1-1, with 9 bases lining up with TRBD1. This CDR3 comprises 13 residues. Germline V gene sequence: CDR1 SGHRS, CDR2 YFSETQ. With 4 bases clipped from V and 7 bases from J, the junction kept 5 bases outside the gene matches. The CDR3 DNA reads TGCGCCAGCAGCGCCCCGGGACAGGGTGAAGCTTTCTTT. Residues: CASSAPGQGEAFF. The variable domain in full, with the rest retrieved from reference TRBV5-1 and TRBJ1-1, is KAGVTQTPRYLIKTRGQQVTLSCSPISGHRSVSWYQQTPGQGLQFLFEYFSETQRNKGNFPGRFSGRQFSNSRSEMNVSTLELGDSALYLCASSAPGQGEAFFGQGTRLTVV.